This TCR beta chain originates from a study of tumor-infiltrating lymphocytes in localized non-small cell lung cancer. Across the study: From each patient, both tumor and uninvolved lung, non-adjacent to tumor, were sampled.

Profiled with immunoSEQ multiplex PCR; TCRdb holds only in-frame clones, not every one. This sample has roughly 10,000 clones; 60% occur once, and the top ten carry about 11%. This clone is judged large. Its antigen remains unknown. Study-wide results and limits: T-cell fraction did not differ between immunotypes IM1 and IM2. Compared with uninvolved lung, tumors showed higher T cell infiltration by TCRbeta sequencing. Each assay used a separate piece of the same tissue.

V lost 2 bases and J lost 6; bases outside the gene matches: 3. The germline gives CDR1 MNHNY, CDR2 SVGAGI (reference sequence). The CDR3 is 14 amino acids. The origin of this receptor is a human donor with non-small cell lung cancer. The rearrangement joins TRBV6-6 to TRBJ2-3; TRBD2 matches at 9 bases. The material sequenced was uninvolved lung tissue not adjacent to the tumor. CDR3 protein: CASSYETSGDTQYF. The CDR3 DNA reads as TGTGCCAGCAGTTACGAGACTAGCGGCGATACGCAGTATTTT.